This TCR beta chain was obtained from a study of a mutant IDH1 vaccine in newly diagnosed glioma. Whole-study context: Vaccinations were initiated 4-6 weeks following radiotherapy alone, or were given together with temozolomide cycles.

The data were produced by immunoSEQ multiplex PCR, yet TCRdb's version contains in-frame clones alone and is incomplete. This sample yields 50,000 or so clones, of which roughly four fifths are seen a single time; 6.5% to 9% belongs to the top ten. Time point in this sample: week 5, during vaccination. A single vaccine dose contained 300 ug of mutant IDH1 20-mer peptide, and topical imiquimod was used with it. J was trimmed by 7 bases and V by 1 base; bases with no gene match: 6. This CDR3 spans 16 amino acids. Germline values: CDR1 SGHNT, CDR2 YYREEE (reference sequence). As to this clone: Its antigen is unidentified.

This chain connects TRBV5-4 to TRBJ1-6, with 9 bases fitting TRBD1. Material: PBMCs, obtained from a glioma patient whose treatment included an IDH1 peptide vaccine. The TCR originated in a woman in her fifties or sixties with glioma. As DNA, the CDR3 is TGTGCCAGCAGCTTGAAGTGGGGACAGGGAAATTCACCCCTCCACTTT. Protein product: CASSLKWGQGNSPLHF.